These 4 T cell receptor beta chains originate from one sample sequenced in a study of blood T cell repertoires in COVID-19. The repertoire was sequenced with immunoSEQ multiplex PCR; TCRdb's copy has only in-frame clones and lacks some. The repertoire holds about 300,000 clones, with over 75% as singletons. The sample comprised peripheral blood. These receptors came from a young man with active or convalescent COVID-19.

The V call is TRBV7-9, the J call TRBJ1-1; no reliable D call. V lost 7 bases and J lost 3, with 9 bases in between. This CDR3 spans 12 amino acids. The germline V gene encodes CDR1 SEHNR and CDR2 FQNEAQ (reference sequence). CDR3 bases: TGTGCCAGCACTAGGAGGGACACTGAAGCTTTCTTT. Protein product: CASTRRDTEAFF.

As DNA, the CDR3 is TGTGCCAGCAGTGAAGACGGGGGACAGCCCCAGCATTTT. The encoded protein is CASSEDGGQPQHF. The chain uses TRBV2 and TRBJ1-5; tentative D call: TRBD1 (5 bases). This CDR3 spans 13 amino acids. Trimming took off 1 base at V and 7 bases at J, with 8 bases between the two ends. CDR1 SNHLY and CDR2 FYNNEI come from the germline V gene.

The J gene is TRBJ1-6, the V gene TRBV10-2, with 7 bases aligning to TRBD1. The CDR3 runs to 16 residues. The V gene end was trimmed by 8 bases and the J gene end by 2 bases; junction bases not matched to a gene: 9. CDR1 is WSHSY and CDR2 is SAAADI in the germline V gene. The CDR3 DNA reads as TGCGCCAGCGGTAAAACAGGGGCCCCCTATAATTCACCCCTCCACTTT. Translated, it gives CASGKTGAPYNSPLHF.

The V call is TRBV5-1, the J call TRBJ2-3; a weak D match, TRBD1 (6 bases). V was clipped by 3 bases and J by 4 bases, with 15 bases between them. In germline, CDR1 is SGHRS, CDR2 YFSETQ. The CDR3 has 15 amino acids. The CDR3 coding sequence is TGCGCCAGCAGCTCAATACTAGGGGGAGCAGATACGCAGTATTTT. This sequence encodes CASSSILGGADTQYF.